The next 25 T cell receptor beta chains were all read from a single sample in a study of breast tumors, draining lymph nodes, adjacent tissues. TCRdb fed the multiplex PCR reads into MiXCR, producing one record per CDR3 protein. The sample records 66,000 or so distinct CDR3 sequences, around two fifths being singletons. The source material was breast tumor tissue. These receptors were collected from a female donor with breast cancer. Some clones in this sample may be carry-over from other donors' samples.

On this clonotype: A read error is likely, as this CDR3 ends without the conserved phenylalanine or tryptophan. The limits of the CDR3 on the DNA are not certain, so only TCRdb's listed CDR3 is given. This rearrangement joins TRBV7-9 to TRBJ2-2. Germline lookup yields CDR1 SEHNR and CDR2 FQNEAQ (reference sequence). Counting both end residues, the CDR3 totals 10 amino acids. The CDR3 spells CASSLNVGVD.

This chain links TRBV5-1 with TRBJ1-4; weak D call: TRBD1 (6 bases). The CDR3 is 15 residues long. Trimming cost V 0 bases and J 6 bases, with 12 bases left between them. CDR1 is SGHRS, CDR2 YFSETQ, per germline. The CDR3 DNA reads as TGCGCCAGCAGCTTGGCCGGGACACCGGATGAAAAACTGTTTTTT. This encodes CASSLAGTPDEKLFF.

The chain has TRBV12-3 or TRBV12-4 and TRBJ1-4; TRBD1 aligns across 8 bases. The CDR3 loop spans 11 amino acids. The ends lost 5 bases at V and 16 bases at J; junction bases unmatched: 6. The CDR3 DNA reads as TGTGCCAGCAGTGTACAGGGGGAACCGTTTTTT. Translation gives CASSVQGEPFF.

The chain uses TRBV12-3 or TRBV12-4 and TRBJ1-4; D may be TRBD1 (6 bases). The V gene lost 0 bases and the J gene lost 6 bases, with 8 bases spanning the gap. This CDR3 contains 14 residues. CDR3 coding DNA: TGTGCCAGCAGTTTAGCGGGACAATATGAAAAACTGTTTTTT. This translates into CASSLAGQYEKLFF.

The chain couples TRBV2 to TRBJ1-1; 7 nucleotides line up with TRBD1. Germline values: CDR1 SNHLY, CDR2 FYNNEI. The CDR3 consists of 13 residues. Losses at the gene ends were 8 bases for V and 11 bases for J; bases not matched to a gene: 14. Here the CDR3 reads CASRRTGAGGAFF. The CDR3 DNA reads as TGTGCCAGCCGTAGAACAGGGGCGGGTGGGGCTTTCTTT.

In its sample, this clonotype was seen many times. The chain couples TRBV12-3 or TRBV12-4 to TRBJ1-2, with 7 bases fitting TRBD1. The CDR3 length is 13 residues. V dropped 1 base and J dropped 5; count of bases not matched to a gene: 1. CDR3 protein: CASSLGTGYGYTF. CDR3 sequence (DNA): TGTGCCAGCAGTTTAGGGACAGGATATGGCTACACCTTC.

This clonotype is categorized as medium-sized. This sequence joins TRBV29-1 and TRBJ2-3; D remains ambiguous. The V end was cut by 7 bases, the J end by 1 base, with 9 bases between. The length of the CDR3 is 12 residues. Germline CDR1 is SQVTM and CDR2 is ANQGSEA. The CDR3 here is CSARRGTDTQYF. Here the CDR3 DNA reads TGCAGCGCCCGTCGCGGCACAGATACGCAGTATTTT.

The rearrangement joins TRBV5-1 to TRBJ2-1; the match to TRBD2 covers 7 bases. The germline gives CDR1 SGHRS, CDR2 YFSETQ. This CDR3 has 15 amino acids. Losses at the gene ends were 4 bases for V and 12 bases for J; bases not matched to a gene: 16. The CDR3 region is CASSPWTRGTDTQFF. For the CDR3, the DNA is TGCGCCAGCAGCCCATGGACTAGGGGCACAGATACGCAGTTCTTC.

This clonotype was recorded at least ten times. This chain connects TRBV20-1 to TRBJ2-7, with TRBD2 matching over 7 bases. The CDR3 loop spans 14 amino acids. The junction had 9 bases not matched to a gene; V was cut back by 3 bases and J by 4 bases. Germline-derived CDR1 and CDR2 are DFQATT and SNEGSKA (reference sequence). CDR3 coding DNA: TGCAGTGCTAGGGCGCCTAGCGGCCTTTACGAGCAGTACTTC. It yields the protein CSARAPSGLYEQYF.

V and J are TRBV11-2 and TRBJ1-2, with a weak D call TRBD1 (5 bases). The V gene's germline CDR1 is SGHAT and CDR2 FQNNGV. The CDR3 sequence is 14 residues long. Trimming removed 2 bases from V and 5 bases from J, with 12 bases in between. This CDR3 is CASSLPQAVYGYTF. The CDR3 DNA reads TGTGCCAGCAGCTTACCACAGGCCGTTTATGGCTACACCTTC.

On this clonotype itself: Germline is not matched at one junction end, which may reflect a read error. This chain joins TRBV19 and TRBJ2-7; perhaps D is TRBD1 or TRBD2 (5 bases each). Germline loops: CDR1 LNHDA, CDR2 SQIVND (reference sequence). The CDR3 length is 12 residues. The CDR3 reads CASSAQGTERHF. The CDR3 DNA follows: TGTGCCAGTAGTGCCCAGGGTACCGAGCGGCACTTC. Drawing the rest from reference TRBV19 and TRBJ2-7, the complete variable domain is DGGITQSPKYLFRKEGQNVTLSCEQNLNHDAMYWYRQDPGQGLRLIYYSQIVNDFQKGDIAEGYSVSREKKESFPLTVTSAQKNPTAFYLCASSAQGTERHFGPGTRLTVT.

The chain is built from TRBV12-3 or TRBV12-4 and TRBJ2-5; 12 nucleotides agree with TRBD2. CDR3 size: 19 residues. J was trimmed by 2 bases and V by 6 bases; bases with no gene match: 16. The CDR3 sequence is CASSPDGRGTSGGQETQYF. The CDR3 DNA is TGTGCCAGCAGCCCAGATGGTAGGGGAACTAGCGGGGGGCAAGAGACCCAGTACTTC.

This CDR3 is CAISPGTNYGYTF. Here the CDR3 DNA reads TGTGCCATCAGCCCAGGGACTAACTATGGCTACACCTTC. V gene TRBV10-3 combines with J gene TRBJ1-2, with a tentative D call TRBD1 (5 bases). The CDR3 consists of 13 residues. V was shortened by 6 bases and J by 0 bases, with 8 bases between the two germline ends. From germline, CDR1 is ENHRY and CDR2 SYGVKD.

This clonotype was counted between two and nine times. It may be a read error: a sequence one base away is much more abundant. This sequence joins TRBV13 and TRBJ2-3, with no clear D. This CDR3 region has 16 residues. CDR1 and CDR2 (germline): PRHDT, FYEKMQ (reference sequence). The V end lost 2 bases, the J end lost 4 bases, and 16 bases lay between the germline ends. This chain's CDR3 is CASSLLGRSVPDTQYF. CDR3 DNA sequence: TGTGCCAGCAGCTTACTCGGCAGGTCCGTTCCAGATACGCAGTATTTT.

This clonotype was recorded a few times. The junction departs from the called germline gene at one end, perhaps through a read error. J is TRBJ2-7 and V is TRBV20-1; D is possibly TRBD1 (5 bases). Germline assignment: CDR1 DFQATT and CDR2 SNEGSKA (reference sequence). The CDR3 consists of 13 residues. Here the CDR3 reads CSARSGSDYAQYF. In DNA form, the CDR3 reads TGCAGTGCTAGGTCAGGGTCGGATTACGCGCAGTATTTC.

This sequence joins TRBV5-1 and TRBJ2-2; unclear D gene. The germline V gene has CDR1 SGHRS and CDR2 YFSETQ. V shed 4 bases and J shed 6 bases, with 4 bases lying between them. This CDR3 spans 11 amino acids. The CDR3 loop is CASSASGELFF. The CDR3 DNA follows: TGCGCCAGCAGCGCATCCGGGGAGCTGTTTTTT.

This clonotype was picked up many times. A much bigger clone sits one base away, suggesting this may be a read error. The chain couples TRBV20-1 to TRBJ2-7; D might be TRBD1 (6 bases). The CDR3 is 13 amino acids. From germline, CDR1 is DFQATT and CDR2 SNEGSKA (reference sequence). CDR3 in DNA: TGCAGTGCGGAGAAGGACAGAACCTACGCGCAGTACTTC. This translates into CSAEKDRTYAQYF.

This clonotype was observed a few times. This may be a read error, as it is one base from a much larger clone. The rearrangement uses TRBV5-8 and TRBJ2-5; D is possibly TRBD1 (6 bases). Trimming removed 3 bases from V and 2 bases from J, with 17 bases in between. The CDR3 loop spans 16 amino acids. CDR1 is SGHTS, CDR2 YDEGEE, per germline. Here the CDR3 DNA reads TGTGCCAGCAGCTCCAGAGGAGCGGACAGACAAGAGACCCAGTACTTC. It codes for CASSSRGADRQETQYF.

This clonotype was found many times. Sequence at one end of the junction differs from germline and may be a read error. The chain has TRBV25-1 and TRBJ2-2; the D is unclear. The germline gives CDR1 MGHDK, CDR2 SYGVNS. This CDR3 contains 14 residues. The CDR3 loop is CASSEWMRTEELFF. CDR3 sequence (DNA): TGTGCCAGCAGTGAATGGATGAGGACCGAGGAGCTGTTTTTT.

This clonotype appeared many times. The CDR3 region has the DNA TGTGCCAGCAGCCGTACCGGACAGGCCCACTCCTACAATGAGCAGTTCTTC. Its protein is CASSRTGQAHSYNEQFF. The chain carries TRBV5-5 and TRBJ2-1; TRBD1 matches at 7 bases. With V trimmed by 4 bases and J by 0 bases, 10 bases remained unmatched. CDR1 SGHKS and CDR2 YYEKEE come from the germline V gene (reference sequence). The CDR3 runs 17 residues.

The table lists this clonotype with many counts. V gene TRBV7-6 combines with J gene TRBJ2-3; 7 bases match TRBD2. The CDR3 is 14 amino acids. The germline V gene has CDR1 SGHVS and CDR2 FNYEAQ. J gave up 5 bases and V 1 base, and 3 bases lay outside the gene matches. The CDR3 DNA sequence: TGTGCCAGCAGCTTAGGCGGGGGAAAAGATACGCAGTATTTT. Residues: CASSLGGGKDTQYF.

This clonotype showed up many times. The genes are TRBV7-3 and TRBJ2-3, with TRBD2 matching 7 bases. CDR1 is SGHTA and CDR2 is FQGTGA in the germline V gene. There are 15 residues in the CDR3. Germline trimming cut 0 bases from V and 1 base from J; bases unmatched to any gene: 1. This CDR3 is CASSLTAGGTDTQYF. The CDR3, as DNA: TGTGCCAGCAGCTTAACTGCGGGAGGCACAGATACGCAGTATTTT.

The chain carries TRBV5-4 and TRBJ2-2; D might be TRBD1 (6 bases). The germline V gene encodes CDR1 SGHNT and CDR2 YYREEE (reference sequence). V lost 4 bases, J lost 7 bases, and 8 bases lay in between. This CDR3 is 12 amino acids long. CDR3 region: CASSPRGGELFF. DNA of the CDR3: TGTGCCAGCAGCCCCAGGGGCGGGGAGCTGTTTTTT. The full variable domain, with the rest looked up from reference TRBV5-4 and TRBJ2-2, is ETGVTQSPTHLIKTRGQQVTLRCSSQSGHNTVSWYQQALGQGPQFIFQYYREEENGRGNFPPRFSGLQFPNYSSELNVNALELDDSALYLCASSPRGGELFFGEGSRLTVL.

Ten or more counts support this clonotype. The rearrangement links TRBV28 to TRBJ1-2, with 12 bases matching TRBD1. This CDR3 contains 16 residues. Germline CDR1 MDHEN, CDR2 SYDVKM. Trimming removed 5 bases from V and 3 bases from J; junction bases left unmatched: 7. The chain's CDR3 is CASSEPGQGADYGYTF. CDR3 coding DNA: TGTGCCAGCAGTGAACCGGGACAGGGGGCTGACTATGGCTACACCTTC.

For this clonotype: The junction and the germline gene differ at one end; a read error may be behind it. The gene calls are TRBV25-1 and TRBJ2-7; tentative D call: TRBD2 (7 bases). The CDR3 extends over 14 amino acids. Germline V gene data show CDR1 as MGHDK and CDR2 as SYGVNS. This chain's CDR3 is CASSVGGASSEQYF. CDR3 sequence (DNA): TGTGCCAGCAGTGTGGGGGGGGCGTCCTCCGAGCAGTACTTC.